This T cell receptor (beta chain) derives from a study of blood T cell repertoires in COVID-19. V lost 4 bases and J lost 7, with 11 bases in between. The CDR3 has 12 residues. CDR1 and CDR2 (germline): GTSNPN, SVGIG (reference sequence). Sequencing was performed with immunoSEQ multiplex PCR; in TCRdb, only in-frame clones are kept and a portion is missing. The sample shows roughly 180,000 clones, under 90% of them seen only once. Sequencing was carried out using PBMCs or T cells enriched from blood (not recorded which). This TCR derives from a man aged 60-69 years who had recovered from COVID-19. The genes are TRBV30 and TRBJ2-1; D perhaps matches TRBD2 (6 bases). CDR3: CAWTPAGNEQFF. CDR3 sequence (DNA): TGTGCCTGGACTCCTGCGGGGAATGAGCAGTTCTTC.